The sequence of this TCR beta chain was determined in a study of cytomegalovirus exposure and HLA in healthy donors. The study ran its PCR with 60 Vbeta and 13 Jbeta primers. Profiling relied on immunoSEQ multiplex PCR, and the TCRdb table lists in-frame clones only, not all of them. Among 140,000 or so clones listed, approximately 83% were seen once. The sequenced material came from PBMCs. The sequence was collected from a middle-aged woman in good health and CMV-seronegative.

CDR3 amino acids: CSARQETQYF. DNA of the CDR3: TGCAGTGCCCGTCAAGAGACCCAGTACTTC. V usage is TRBV20-1 and J usage is TRBJ2-5, with D uncertain. The germline V gene encodes CDR1 DFQATT and CDR2 SNEGSKA (reference sequence). Between the trimmed V and J ends, which lost 6 bases and 2 bases, there was a span of 4 bases. This CDR3 is built from 10 residues.